The TCR beta chain described here comes from a study of T cells in Graves' hyperthyroidism and ophthalmopathy. Lactation, pregnancy, other autoimmune disease or uncontrolled infection led to exclusion of patients. TCR beta CDR3 region amplification was performed from RNA transcripts. The TCR CDR3 first-round RT-PCR relied on the HTBI primer set. TCRdb independently ran MiXCR on the multiplex PCR reads; one entry per CDR3 protein. The table has around 110,000 distinct CDR3 sequences, approximately 15% seen once. CDR1 MDHEN and CDR2 SYDVKM come from the germline V gene. This CDR3 comprises 14 residues. Trimming left V 2 bases short and J 4 bases short, with 9 bases between. This clonotype came up many times.

This sequence joins TRBV28 and TRBJ1-3; no definite D call. The source is a woman between 50 and 59 years old with Graves' hyperthyroidism. The specimen sequenced was blood. Written as DNA, the CDR3 is TGTGCCAGCAGTTTAATTTCGGCAGGAAACACCATATATTTT. Translation gives CASSLISAGNTIYF.